One sample yielded the 4 T cell receptor beta chains listed below, sequenced in a study of vaccination and CD4 T cells after COVID-19. Noted treatment: approximately nine-day PBMC culture with coronavirus spike peptide pools or control peptides (ViraFEST assay). No cognate antigen is known for these TCRs. Sequencing of the DNA from cultured CD4+ T cells was carried out with the Oncomine TCR Beta short-read assay. Each CDR3 protein is one row after TCRdb ran MiXCR on the PCR reads. The repertoire consists of about 3,600 distinct CDR3 sequences, with approximately 15% occurring once and the leading ten covering roughly 22%. Sequenced input: CD4+ T cells from blood, cultured in vitro. These receptor sequences come from a human donor who had recovered from COVID-19.

In this sample, this clonotype turned up once. The DNA of the CDR3 is TGTGCCAGCAGCTCCCCCGGCGGGAACACTGAAGCTTTCTTT. Protein sequence: CASSSPGGNTEAFF. The V and J genes are TRBV5-4 and TRBJ1-1; no clear D gene. The germline V gene has CDR1 SGHNT and CDR2 YYREEE (reference sequence). The CDR3 runs to 14 residues. V was clipped by 3 bases and J by 1 base, with 10 bases between them.

This clonotype was observed a few times. The chain carries TRBV20-1 and TRBJ1-1, with 8 positions matching TRBD1. The length of the CDR3 is 14 residues. V was clipped by 4 bases and J by 7 bases; unmatched bases: 11. Germline V CDR1 and CDR2: DFQATT, SNEGSKA (reference sequence). Here the CDR3 DNA reads TGCAGTGCTATGCAGGGGGCGCGTATAAATGAAGCTTTCTTT. It encodes CSAMQGARINEAFF.

The rearrangement joins TRBV20-1 to TRBJ1-4, with no clear D. Germline loops: CDR1 DFQATT, CDR2 SNEGSKA (reference sequence). The CDR3 contains 13 residues. V lost 0 bases, J lost 7 bases, and 9 bases lay in between. The CDR3 is CSARDDWGEKLFF. The CDR3 bases are TGCAGTGCTAGAGACGACTGGGGTGAAAAACTGTTTTTT.

This clonotype is termed medium-sized. The chain joins TRBV20-1 to TRBJ1-2; D is unresolved. V lost 0 bases and J 4 bases, leaving 24 bases between the germline ends. The CDR3 is made up of 18 amino acids. The germline V gene encodes CDR1 DFQATT and CDR2 SNEGSKA (reference sequence). DNA for the CDR3: TGCAGTGCTAGAGATCTCTCGCCATTTTACGGAAAAATCTATGGCTACACCTTC. Amino acids: CSARDLSPFYGKIYGYTF.